This T cell receptor beta chain originates from a study of blood T cells in healthy people across ages. This CDR3 has 12 residues. The V end was cut by 7 bases, the J end by 4 bases, with 8 bases between. Germline V lookup: CDR1 MNHEY, CDR2 SMNVEV (reference sequence). A second PCR of about 7 to 11 cycles used a sample-barcoded 5' primer and a J-beta primer mix. Each CDR3 protein gets one entry after TCRdb re-called the 5' RACE reads with MiXCR. The top ten clones hold 3% to 4.5% of a sample with some 800,000 distinct CDR3 sequences, 25% of them seen once. The same data also contributed to another study, on T cells of mothers and their children.

The chain links TRBV27 to TRBJ2-1, with D unclear. This TCR came from a boy aged 10-17 years in good health. The sample was blood. The CDR3 sequence is CASNDIYNEQFF. Written as DNA, the CDR3 is TGTGCCAGCAACGACATTTACAATGAGCAGTTCTTC.